A single sample is the source of the 27 T cell receptor beta chains below, sequenced in a study of T cells in localized non-small cell lung cancer. Measured with immunoSEQ multiplex PCR; TCRdb has only the in-frame clones, and not every one. The sample has around 22,000 clones, approximately 90% seen once. Here the sequenced sample was peripheral blood mononuclear cells, taken before any cancer treatment. These receptors were taken from a woman between 40 and 69 years old with stage III lung adenocarcinoma.

The genes are TRBV28 and TRBJ1-2, with TRBD1 identical over 7 bases. The CDR3 extends over 15 amino acids. The junction had 4 bases not matched to a gene; V was cut back by 1 base and J by 2 bases. Germline V gives CDR1 MDHEN, CDR2 SYDVKM. The CDR3 is CASSLSSTGNYGYTF. The CDR3 nucleotides are TGTGCCAGCAGTTTATCCTCGACAGGGAACTATGGCTACACCTTC.

J is TRBJ1-2 and V is TRBV27; 7 bases match TRBD1. Germline V gives CDR1 MNHEY, CDR2 SMNVEV (reference sequence). V was clipped by 5 bases and J by 7 bases; unmatched bases: 7. The length of the CDR3 is 13 residues. CDR3 in amino acids: CASSLRQGGGYTF. Written as DNA, the CDR3 is TGTGCCAGCAGTCTAAGACAGGGTGGTGGCTACACCTTC.

The rearrangement links TRBV6-6 to TRBJ1-2; maybe TRBD1 (6 bases). This CDR3 is 14 amino acids long. Trimming took 5 bases from V and 3 from J, leaving 13 bases between them. CDR1 is MNHNY and CDR2 is SVGAGI in the germline V gene (reference sequence). The CDR3 reads CASSTRGFHYGYTF. As DNA, the CDR3 is TGTGCCAGCAGTACCAGGGGTTTTCACTATGGCTACACCTTC.

Concerning this clone: Other DNA sequences in the sample encode the same CDR3. The J gene is TRBJ1-5, the V gene TRBV19; the D is unclear. The CDR3 consists of 13 residues. V lost 2 bases and J 4 bases, leaving 6 bases between the germline ends. Germline loops: CDR1 LNHDA, CDR2 SQIVND (reference sequence). The DNA of the CDR3 is TGTGCCAGTAGTATAAGAGGGAATCAGCCCCAGCATTTT. Encoded protein: CASSIRGNQPQHF.

This clone occurred once. This sequence joins TRBV15 and TRBJ1-2; D is ambiguous. The CDR3 has 16 amino acids. V was cut by 0 bases and J by 7 bases, with 18 bases left in between. CDR1 and CDR2 from the germline V gene are LNHNV and YYDKDF (reference sequence). The CDR3: CATSREGSGLTRGYTF. In nucleotides, the CDR3 is TGTGCCACCAGCAGAGAGGGATCGGGTCTTACTCGTGGCTACACCTTC.

This clone has only one observation. CDR3 bases: TGTGCCAGCAGCCAGAGCGCGGGGGGAGAGACCCAGTACTTC. Translation gives CASSQSAGGETQYF. This chain connects TRBV6-6 to TRBJ2-5; the match to TRBD2 covers 8 bases. Germline assignment: CDR1 MNHNY and CDR2 SVGAGI (reference sequence). This CDR3 is built from 14 residues. Losses at the gene ends were 6 bases for V and 4 bases for J; bases not matched to a gene: 7.

The chain is built from TRBV12-2 and TRBJ2-6; no DNA check was done on the table's D call, TRBD1. TRBV12-2 is classified as a pseudogene. The CDR3 runs to 16 residues. CDR3 DNA sequence: TGTGCAAGTCGCCGAAGAACACAAAGTCGGGCCAACGTCCTGACTTTC. Translating gives CASRRRTQSRANVLTF.

This clone was seen a handful of times. The chain employs TRBV2 and TRBJ2-6; TRBD2 aligns across 7 bases. The germline V gene encodes CDR1 SNHLY and CDR2 FYNNEI. V was pared by 1 base and J by 4 bases, with 10 bases of the junction left unmatched. The CDR3 contains 18 residues. CDR3: CASSEGEGALRGANVLTF. The CDR3 DNA is TGTGCCAGCAGTGAAGGGGAGGGTGCCTTAAGGGGGGCCAACGTCCTGACTTTC.

The V and J genes are TRBV4-1 and TRBJ1-4; D gene ambiguous. The ends were cut back, 4 bases at V and 1 base at J, with 13 bases in the middle. The CDR3 runs 16 residues. Germline V lookup: CDR1 MGHRA, CDR2 YSYEKL. The CDR3 DNA is TGCGCCAGCAGCCGGGAGAGGCAGAGAACTAATGAAAAACTGTTTTTT. This gives the protein CASSRERQRTNEKLFF.

CDR3 nucleotides: TGTGCCAGCAGCCAAGGGGCAGGGGAGCCCCAGCATTTT. Its protein product is CASSQGAGEPQHF. The rearrangement links TRBV14 to TRBJ1-5, with D perhaps matching TRBD1 (6 bases). V lost 1 base to trimming and J lost 8 bases, with 9 bases between them. Germline values: CDR1 SGHDN, CDR2 FVKESK. The CDR3 has 13 amino acids.

This chain connects TRBV18 to TRBJ2-6, with no clear D. The CDR3 sequence is 14 residues long. V was trimmed by 5 bases and J by 4 bases, leaving 9 bases between them. Germline CDR1 and CDR2: KGHSH and LQKENI. The CDR3 sequence: CASSEIPGANVLTF. CDR3 bases: TGTGCCAGCTCAGAAATACCCGGGGCCAACGTCCTGACTTTC. The full variable domain, its missing parts supplied by reference TRBV18 and TRBJ2-6, is NAGVMQNPRHLVRRRGQEARLRCSPMKGHSHVYWYRQLPEEGLKFMVYLQKENIIDESGMPKERFSAEFPKEGPSILRIQQVVRGDSAAYFCASSEIPGANVLTFGAGSRLTVL.

V usage is TRBV18 and J usage is TRBJ1-1, with a weak D call TRBD1 (6 bases). The CDR3 runs to 15 residues. Germline CDR1 KGHSH, CDR2 LQKENI. V lost 3 bases, J lost 4 bases, and 15 bases lay in between. CDR3 region: CASSPTDRPFTEAFF. As DNA, the CDR3 is TGTGCCAGCTCACCTACGGACAGACCGTTCACTGAAGCTTTCTTT.

The rearrangement links TRBV6-4 to TRBJ2-3; unclear D gene. Germline V gene sequence: CDR1 MRHNA, CDR2 SNTAGT. CDR3 length: 15 amino acids. V was cut by 2 bases and J by 0 bases, with 9 bases left in between. The CDR3 DNA follows: TGTGCCAGCAGTGACAGAGCCTCTAGCACAGATACGCAGTATTTT. It is translated as CASSDRASSTDTQYF.

The chain uses TRBV19 and TRBJ1-1; D unclear. CDR1 is LNHDA, CDR2 SQIVND, per germline (reference sequence). The length of the CDR3 is 15 residues. V lost 5 bases and J lost 1, with 14 bases in between. DNA of the CDR3: TGTGCCAGTAGTCTAAGTAAACAAGGGAACACTGAAGCTTTCTTT. Amino acid sequence: CASSLSKQGNTEAFF. Using reference TRBV19 and TRBJ1-1 for the parts outside the CDR3, the full variable domain is DGGITQSPKYLFRKEGQNVTLSCEQNLNHDAMYWYRQDPGQGLRLIYYSQIVNDFQKGDIAEGYSVSREKKESFPLTVTSAQKNPTAFYLCASSLSKQGNTEAFFGQGTRLTVV.

This chain connects TRBV6-6 to TRBJ2-1; 10 bases align to TRBD2. The ends lost 4 bases at V and 1 base at J; junction bases unmatched: 4. This CDR3 spans 16 amino acids. In germline, CDR1 is MNHNY, CDR2 SVGAGI (reference sequence). CDR3 protein: CASSSASGGSYNEQFF. In DNA, the CDR3 is TGTGCCAGCAGTTCGGCTAGCGGGGGATCCTACAATGAGCAGTTCTTC.

This clone was detected only once. This sequence joins TRBV9 and TRBJ2-1; 13 bases align to TRBD2. CDR3 length: 17 amino acids. Germline V gene data show CDR1 as SGDLS and CDR2 as YYNGEE. Losses at the gene ends were 2 bases for V and 4 bases for J; bases not matched to a gene: 6. The chain's CDR3 is CASSVKTSGGLYNEQFF. The CDR3 DNA reads as TGTGCCAGCAGCGTTAAGACTAGCGGGGGGCTTTACAATGAGCAGTTCTTC.

This sequence joins TRBV5-5 and TRBJ2-1, with TRBD2 identical over 12 bases. Per the germline V gene, CDR1 is SGHKS and CDR2 is YYEKEE (reference sequence). There are 18 residues in the CDR3. Unmatched junction bases numbered 5, after V lost 1 base and J lost 0 bases. The CDR3 nucleotides are TGTGCCAGCAGCTTGTCTAGCGGGGGGGTCACCTCCTACAATGAGCAGTTCTTC. It specifies CASSLSSGGVTSYNEQFF.

The chain couples TRBV28 to TRBJ2-4; perhaps TRBD1 as D (6 bases). Trimming cost V 6 bases and J 5 bases, with 14 bases left between them. Germline CDR1 is MDHEN and CDR2 is SYDVKM. The CDR3 contains 14 residues. CDR3 bases: TGTGCCAGCAGCTCCGGACAGCTGGAAAACATTCAGTACTTC. This translates into CASSSGQLENIQYF.

The V call is TRBV10-3, the J call TRBJ1-5; TRBD1 aligns across 7 bases. Trimming removed 6 bases from V and 2 bases from J; junction bases left unmatched: 4. This CDR3 has 14 amino acids. Germline CDR1 ENHRY, CDR2 SYGVKD. CDR3 protein: CAISDRDGNQPQHF. The CDR3 coding sequence is TGTGCCATCAGCGACAGGGACGGCAATCAGCCCCAGCATTTT.

This chain links TRBV6-6 with TRBJ1-2; D might be TRBD1 (6 bases). The V gene lost 6 bases and the J gene lost 5 bases, with 13 bases spanning the gap. Germline V CDR1 and CDR2: MNHNY, SVGAGI (reference sequence). The CDR3 sequence is 13 residues long. The CDR3 spells CASRGEGGYGYTF. As DNA, the CDR3 is TGTGCCAGCAGAGGGGAGGGGGGTTATGGCTACACCTTC.

The J gene is TRBJ2-3, the V gene TRBV6-1; possibly TRBD1 or TRBD2 for D (5 bases each). This CDR3 contains 15 residues. Germline CDR1 reads MNHNS; CDR2 reads SASEGT. Between the trimmed V and J ends, which lost 2 bases and 4 bases, there was a span of 13 bases. The CDR3 loop reads CASSENPEGSDTQYF. In DNA form, the CDR3 reads TGTGCCAGCAGTGAAAACCCCGAGGGGTCAGATACGCAGTATTTT.

This chain uses TRBV29-1 with TRBJ2-7; 7 nucleotides line up with TRBD2. Germline trimming cut 5 bases from V and 0 bases from J; bases unmatched to any gene: 1. CDR3 length: 12 amino acids. Germline CDR1 is SQVTM and CDR2 is ANQGSEA. This CDR3 is CSVRGDSYEQYF. The CDR3 DNA reads TGCAGCGTTCGGGGGGACTCCTACGAGCAGTACTTC.

This chain uses TRBV5-1 with TRBJ1-1; D ambiguous. This CDR3 comprises 14 residues. V was cut by 5 bases and J by 2 bases, with 13 bases left in between. CDR1 is SGHRS and CDR2 is YFSETQ in the germline V gene. CDR3: CASRMWAGNTEAFF. In DNA form, the CDR3 reads TGCGCCAGCAGGATGTGGGCGGGTAACACTGAAGCTTTCTTT.

The chain uses TRBV19 and TRBJ2-7; TRBD2 might be the D (7 bases). The CDR3 contains 14 residues. The V end lost 0 bases, the J end lost 11 bases, and 17 bases lay between the germline ends. Germline lookup yields CDR1 LNHDA and CDR2 SQIVND (reference sequence). The CDR3 sequence: CASSIDGGLRKKYF. In DNA form, the CDR3 reads TGTGCCAGTAGTATAGACGGGGGGCTTCGAAAGAAGTACTTC.

The sample holds one count of this clone. This chain uses TRBV19 with TRBJ1-2; 9 bases align to TRBD1. The CDR3 sequence is 14 residues long. With V trimmed by 5 bases and J by 4 bases, 5 bases remained unmatched. CDR1 is LNHDA, CDR2 SQIVND, per germline (reference sequence). CDR3 protein: CASSVQGAGYGYTF. The CDR3 DNA follows: TGTGCCAGTAGTGTACAGGGGGCTGGCTATGGCTACACCTTC.

The J gene is TRBJ1-6, the V gene TRBV30, with D maybe TRBD1 (5 bases). CDR3 size: 13 residues. Germline values: CDR1 GTSNPN, CDR2 SVGIG (reference sequence). Trimming pared 1 base from V and 7 bases from J, leaving 8 bases between. This chain's CDR3 is CAWSGQKNSPLHF. The CDR3 nucleotides read TGTGCCTGGAGTGGACAGAAAAATTCACCCCTCCACTTT.

This chain uses TRBV6-1 with TRBJ2-7; 7 positions match TRBD1. The CDR3 loop spans 12 amino acids. V trimming: 4 bases; J trimming: 3 bases; junction bases outside the gene matches: 0. CDR1 is MNHNS, CDR2 SASEGT, per germline. The CDR3 reads CASSGDSYEQYF. The DNA for the CDR3 is TGTGCCAGCAGTGGGGACAGCTACGAGCAGTACTTC.